These 15 T cell receptor beta chains share one sample of origin, sequenced in a study of CD8+CD57+ T cells in acquired aplastic anemia (dated 2018 in TCRdb). Flow cytometry had shown CD8+CD57+ cell expansion in the patients selected for sequencing. Sequencing instrument: Illumina HiSeq 2000. Profiling of TCR beta VDJ combinations and CDR3 sequences used genomic DNA as the template. TCRdb reprocessed the public reads (quality trimming at Q25 with fastp, clone calling with MiXCR) and kept in-frame beta chains. CDR3 protein duplicates are merged, each entry listing the most common genes and DNA. In all, the sample holds 150,000 to 200,000 distinct CDR3 sequences, and less than 60% of those were seen once. Of the sample, 1.8% falls within the top ten clones. Sequences were obtained from sorted CD4+, CD8+, or CD8+CD57+ T cells (not recorded which) from PBMCs. All receptors come from a human donor with aplastic anemia.

The V and J genes are TRBV19 and TRBJ1-5; D may be TRBD1 (5 bases). The CDR3 is made up of 18 amino acids. Per the germline V gene, CDR1 is LNHDA and CDR2 is SQIVND (reference sequence). V lost 2 bases and J lost 3, with 20 bases in between. In nucleotides, the CDR3 is TGTGCCAGTAGTATAAGGGGACCGGGGGGAGCCTACAATCAGCCCCAGCATTTT. Residues: CASSIRGPGGAYNQPQHF.

The chain joins TRBV5-1 to TRBJ2-4; 8 bases agree with TRBD1. V was pared by 3 bases and J by 7 bases, with 9 bases of the junction left unmatched. CDR1 and CDR2 (germline): SGHRS, YFSETQ. CDR3 length equals 15 residues. This CDR3 reads CASSSDRQGKNIQYF. The CDR3 DNA sequence: TGCGCCAGCAGCTCCGACCGACAGGGGAAGAACATTCAGTACTTC.

This chain links TRBV24-1 with TRBJ2-1; 8 bases are a match to TRBD2. The CDR3 is made up of 15 amino acids. V trimming: 3 bases; J trimming: 6 bases; junction bases outside the gene matches: 6. Germline CDR1 reads KGHDR; CDR2 reads SFDVKD. CDR3 sequence: CATSDPKREGNEQFF. The CDR3 region has the DNA TGTGCCACCAGTGATCCTAAACGGGAGGGCAATGAGCAGTTCTTC.

This clonotype was counted between two and nine times. The J gene is TRBJ1-4, the V gene TRBV15; D perhaps matches TRBD1 (6 bases). V was shortened by 3 bases and J by 10 bases, with 9 bases between the two germline ends. In germline, CDR1 is LNHNV, CDR2 YYDKDF (reference sequence). The CDR3 is made up of 12 amino acids. CDR3 region: CATSRGGGKLFF. The CDR3, as DNA: TGTGCCACCAGCAGGGGAGGGGGAAAACTGTTTTTT. The entire variable domain, with the rest obtained from reference TRBV15 and TRBJ1-4, is as follows: DAMVIQNPRYQVTQFGKPVTLSCSQTLNHNVMYWYQQKSSQAPKLLFHYYDKDFNNEADTPDNFQSRRPNTSFCFLDIRSPGLGDTAMYLCATSRGGGKLFFGSGTQLSVL.

CDR3 loop: CASSLEPGQGLYEQYF. For the CDR3, the DNA is TGTGCCAGCAGCTTAGAGCCGGGACAGGGCTTATACGAGCAGTACTTC. V is TRBV11-2 and J is TRBJ2-7; 9 bases line up with TRBD1. V lost 0 bases to trimming and J lost 4 bases; unmatched junction nucleotides: 7. Germline V gives CDR1 SGHAT, CDR2 FQNNGV. The CDR3 covers 16 residues.

Note on this clonotype: The germline gene is not matched at one end of the junction; a read error may be the cause. This chain links TRBV10-3 with TRBJ2-5; unclear D gene. CDR1 and CDR2 from the germline V gene are ENHRY and SYGVKD. The CDR3 sequence is 13 residues long. The CDR3 loop reads CASSSAGQETQYF. CDR3 coding DNA: TGTGCCAGCAGTTCTGCAGGCCAAGAGACCCAGTACTTC.

This clonotype was observed at least ten times. The V and J genes are TRBV25-1 and TRBJ2-7; D unresolved. Per germline, CDR1 MGHDK and CDR2 SYGVNS. Deletions cut 2 bases from V and 1 base from J, with 9 bases between. The CDR3 sequence is 14 residues long. The DNA for the CDR3 is TGTGCCAGCAGTGAAGAATGGGGATCCTACGAGCAGTACTTC. Translated, it gives CASSEEWGSYEQYF.

This clonotype was found a few times. The chain couples TRBV20-1 to TRBJ2-5, with a weak D call TRBD2 (7 bases). Germline V gene lookup returns CDR1 DFQATT and CDR2 SNEGSKA (reference sequence). CDR3 size: 14 residues. Trimming left V 6 bases short and J 3 bases short, with 17 bases between. The CDR3 protein is CSALVTGGEETQYF. As DNA, the CDR3 is TGCAGTGCCCTGGTGACGGGGGGCGAAGAGACCCAGTACTTC.

The V and J genes are TRBV10-1 and TRBJ2-7, with 7 bases lining up with TRBD2. V shed 3 bases, J shed 3 bases, and the junction held 8 bases outside the gene matches. The CDR3 runs 15 residues. Germline-derived CDR1 and CDR2 are WNHNN and SYGVQD (reference sequence). CDR3 residues: CASSDSPGGGYEQYF. DNA for the CDR3: TGCGCCAGCAGTGACTCCCCTGGCGGGGGCTACGAGCAGTACTTC.

This clonotype is labeled medium-sized. The V gene is TRBV7-8, the J gene TRBJ1-2; tentatively, D is TRBD1 (6 bases). The CDR3 runs 14 residues. The V gene's germline CDR1 is SGHVS and CDR2 FQNEAQ. Between the trimmed V and J ends, which lost 5 bases and 7 bases, there was a span of 17 bases. CDR3 DNA sequence: TGTGCCAGCAGCCCAGAGGGGGGGGCAGCTGGCTACACCTTC. It is translated as CASSPEGGAAGYTF.

This clonotype has ten or more counts. CDR3 region: CASSLTGTGLGYTF. CDR3 coding DNA: TGTGCCAGCAGTCTTACTGGGACAGGCCTGGGCTACACCTTC. The chain has TRBV2 and TRBJ1-2; 8 bases are shared with TRBD1. CDR1 SNHLY and CDR2 FYNNEI come from the germline V gene. Trimming removed 5 bases from V and 8 bases from J; junction bases left unmatched: 10. The CDR3 consists of 14 residues.

In this sample, this clonotype turned up once. Relative to the germline gene, one junction end is altered; a read error may explain this. The rearrangement uses TRBV9 and TRBJ2-7, with TRBD2 matching over 13 bases. Germline V lookup: CDR1 SGDLS, CDR2 YYNGEE. The CDR3 runs to 14 residues. CDR3 protein: CASTGTSGAFEQYF. CDR3 bases: TGCGCCAGCACAGGGACTAGCGGGGCTTTCGAGCAGTACTTC.

Here the CDR3 reads CSVEDRTGEYQETQYF. The CDR3 nucleotides are TGCAGCGTTGAAGATCGGACAGGAGAGTACCAAGAGACCCAGTACTTC. This chain links TRBV29-1 with TRBJ2-5; 7 bases agree with TRBD1. This CDR3 region has 16 residues. Trimming cost V 0 bases and J 0 bases; bases outside gene matches: 7. Looked up from germline, CDR1 is SQVTM and CDR2 is ANQGSEA.

In this sample, this clonotype turned up many times. The gene calls are TRBV7-9 and TRBJ1-5; D is undetermined. The CDR3 length is 12 residues. Germline-derived CDR1 and CDR2 are SEHNR and FQNEAQ (reference sequence). V was pared by 5 bases and J by 5 bases, with 7 bases between. The CDR3 sequence: CASSLNYQPQHF. CDR3 sequence (DNA): TGTGCCAGCAGCCTCAATTATCAGCCCCAGCATTTT.

This clonotype was detected ten times or more. The chain is built from TRBV4-2 and TRBJ1-1; tentative D call: TRBD1 (5 bases). V lost 0 bases and J lost 7, with 15 bases in between. CDR1 LGHNA and CDR2 YNFKEQ come from the germline V gene. This CDR3 is built from 15 residues. The CDR3 region is CASSQDPNWGDEAFF. The CDR3 DNA is TGTGCCAGCAGCCAAGATCCGAACTGGGGGGATGAAGCTTTCTTT.